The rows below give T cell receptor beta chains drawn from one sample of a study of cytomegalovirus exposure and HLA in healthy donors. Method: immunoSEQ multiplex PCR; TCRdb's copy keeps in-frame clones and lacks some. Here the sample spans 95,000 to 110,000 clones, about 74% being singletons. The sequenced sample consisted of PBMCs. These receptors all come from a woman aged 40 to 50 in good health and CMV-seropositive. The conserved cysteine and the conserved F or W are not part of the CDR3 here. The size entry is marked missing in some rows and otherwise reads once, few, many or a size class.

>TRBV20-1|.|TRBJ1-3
SARQGYTIY
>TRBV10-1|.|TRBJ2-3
ASSANSDTQY
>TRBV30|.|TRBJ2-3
AWSAQETDTQY
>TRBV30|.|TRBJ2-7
AWSPTLAGGHEQY
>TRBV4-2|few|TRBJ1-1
ASSRDRGVIGTEAF
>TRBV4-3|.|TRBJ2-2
ASSQDPRSNTGELF
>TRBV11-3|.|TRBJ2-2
ASSFAGRGKGELF
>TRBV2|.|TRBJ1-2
ASTIGGGGSYGYT
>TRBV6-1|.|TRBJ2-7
ASSAVTGPYEQY
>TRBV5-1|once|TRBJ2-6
ASSLNPGWTLSSGANVLT
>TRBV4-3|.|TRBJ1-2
ASSQDDRGQIGGYT
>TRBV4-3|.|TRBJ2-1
ASSPMGWDTRDNEQF
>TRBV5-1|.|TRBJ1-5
ASSLQGESNQPQH
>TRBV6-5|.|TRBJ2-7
ASKETGYEQY
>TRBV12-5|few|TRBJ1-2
ASGLGDRGGYGYT
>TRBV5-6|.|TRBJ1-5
ASSEGQGSNQPQH
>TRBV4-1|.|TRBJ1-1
ASSRRTDMNTEAF
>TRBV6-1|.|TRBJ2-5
ASSTGTGTRETQY
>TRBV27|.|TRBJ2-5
ASSSGLMYQETQY
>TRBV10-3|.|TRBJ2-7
AISESGLEANEQY
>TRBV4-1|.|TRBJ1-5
ASSQDVGPQH
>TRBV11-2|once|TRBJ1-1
ASSLEPQVQAF
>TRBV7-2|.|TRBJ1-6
ASSFSGNNSPLH
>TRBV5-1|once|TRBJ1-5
ASSLAGGYSNQPQH
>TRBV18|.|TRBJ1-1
ASSPRQGASTEAF
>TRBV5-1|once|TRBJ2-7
ASRSGQGPTYEQY
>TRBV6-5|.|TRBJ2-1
ASSYSSGTSNEQF
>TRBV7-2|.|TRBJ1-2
ASSPTAGYT
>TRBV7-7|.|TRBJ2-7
ASSPGTTDEQY
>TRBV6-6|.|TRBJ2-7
ASTGAWDEQY
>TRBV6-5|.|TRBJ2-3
ASRQGGPPDTQY
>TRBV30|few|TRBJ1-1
AWAGKGNTEAF
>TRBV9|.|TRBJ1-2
ASSVAPQPGVGYGYT
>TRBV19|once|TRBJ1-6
ASSQGQGFYNSPLH
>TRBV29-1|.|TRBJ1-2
SAPLHDYNYGYT
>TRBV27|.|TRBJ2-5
ASSFRAVRDRAQETQY
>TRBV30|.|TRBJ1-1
AWSGDRGTEAF
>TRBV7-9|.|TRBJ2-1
ASSVITAGLNEQF
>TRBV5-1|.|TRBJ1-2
ASSLGDRELYGYT
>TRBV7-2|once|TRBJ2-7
ASSAQAGVSSYEQY
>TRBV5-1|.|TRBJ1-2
ASSLSAGTVNYGYT
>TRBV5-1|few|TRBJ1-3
ASSLQGASGNTIY